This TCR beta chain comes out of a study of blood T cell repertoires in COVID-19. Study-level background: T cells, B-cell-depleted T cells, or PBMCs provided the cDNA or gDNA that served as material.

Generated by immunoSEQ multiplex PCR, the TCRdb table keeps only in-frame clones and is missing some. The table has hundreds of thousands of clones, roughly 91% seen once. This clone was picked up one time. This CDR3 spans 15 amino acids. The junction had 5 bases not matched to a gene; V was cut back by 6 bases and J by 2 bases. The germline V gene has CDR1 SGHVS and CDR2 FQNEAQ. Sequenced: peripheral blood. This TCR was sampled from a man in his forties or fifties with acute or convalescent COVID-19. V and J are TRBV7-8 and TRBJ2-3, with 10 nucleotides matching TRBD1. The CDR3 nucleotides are TGTGCCAGCAGTCGACAGGGGGCGATCACAGATACGCAGTATTTT. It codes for CASSRQGAITDTQYF.